This TCR beta chain emerged from a study of CD8+ T cells in alopecia areata. Extraction of RNA preceded its reverse transcription into cDNA, which served as the sequencing template. Profiling relied on immunoSEQ multiplex PCR, and the TCRdb table lists in-frame clones only, not all of them. The sample has some 180,000 clones; about 61% are singletons. Notes on this clone: Its antigen is as yet unknown.

Study findings and constraints: There were also resident alphabeta T cells of normal skin sequenced in scalp samples.

Trimming cost V 5 bases and J 1 base; bases outside gene matches: 4. CDR3 length: 14 amino acids. Germline CDR1 is LGHNA and CDR2 is YNFKEQ. The source is a human donor in good health. The chain employs TRBV4-2 and TRBJ1-1; 7 bases are a match to TRBD1. The sequencing sample was made of CD8+ T cells sorted from blood. The CDR3 DNA follows: TGTGCCAGCAGCTACCGGACAGGGAACACTGAAGCTTTCTTT. Translated: CASSYRTGNTEAFF.